The T cell receptor beta chain described here comes from a study of T-cell reconstitution after alpha-beta-depleted transplantation in children. The CDR3 has 14 residues. Trimming took 1 base from V and 7 from J; bases not matched to a gene: 7. CDR1 DFQATT and CDR2 SNEGSKA come from the germline V gene (reference sequence). Findings of the study overall: Expanded graft clones numbering several hundred reportedly gave rise to alpha-beta T cells about two months after transplant. There were some patients whose high TCRbeta diversity at day 60 came from surviving recipient T cells and thymic progenitors. The main origin of T-cell counts and diversity one year after transplant was newly produced T cells.

In its sample, this clonotype was seen a few times. As yet, its antigen is unknown. TCRbeta library preparation incorporated unique molecular identifiers. One entry per CDR3 protein results from TCRdb running MiXCR on the PCR reads. The sample holds around 300,000 distinct CDR3 sequences, over 9.5% seen once. This receptor was taken from a boy in the first two years of life with acute myeloid leukemia, due to receive a stem cell transplant. This chain links TRBV20-1 with TRBJ2-7, with 10 bases that match TRBD1. Sequencing was performed on PBMCs, taken before TCRalphabeta/CD19-depleted stem cell transplant. In DNA, the CDR3 is TGCAGTGCTAGAGCCCGACAGGGGGCGCAGGAGCAGTACTTC. Encoded protein: CSARARQGAQEQYF.